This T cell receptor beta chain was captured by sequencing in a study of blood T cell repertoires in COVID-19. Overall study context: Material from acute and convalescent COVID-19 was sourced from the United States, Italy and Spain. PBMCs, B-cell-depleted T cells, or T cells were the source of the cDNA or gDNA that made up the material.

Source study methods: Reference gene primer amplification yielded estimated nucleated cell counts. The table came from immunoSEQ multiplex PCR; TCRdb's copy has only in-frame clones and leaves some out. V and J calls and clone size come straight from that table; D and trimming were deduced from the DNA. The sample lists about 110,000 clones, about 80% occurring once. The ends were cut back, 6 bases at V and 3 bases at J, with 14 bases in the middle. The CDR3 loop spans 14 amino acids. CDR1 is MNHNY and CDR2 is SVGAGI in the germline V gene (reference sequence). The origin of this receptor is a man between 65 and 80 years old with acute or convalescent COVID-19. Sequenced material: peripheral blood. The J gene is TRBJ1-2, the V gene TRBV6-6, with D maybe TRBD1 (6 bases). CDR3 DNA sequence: TGTGCCAGCAGCCCACCACAGGGTGACTATGGCTACACCTTC. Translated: CASSPPQGDYGYTF.